This entry features one TCR beta chain sequence. In its sample, this clonotype was seen many times. It lacks a known antigen. Base qualities are missing; no much larger clone stands one base away. This sample was taken from a study of blood T cells in healthy people across ages (dated by TCRdb to about 2015). At the level of the whole study: In model experiments, roughly one uniquely barcoded TCR beta cDNA molecule per two T cells was captured by template switching. Using deep sequencing normalized with unique cDNA molecular identifiers, the study measured how TCR beta repertoire diversity changes with age. Donors were grouped into four age groups: young (average 16 years), middle-aged (less than 40), aged (approximately 58) and long-lived (around 80). For two donors (one aged 18 to 30 and one aged 80 or older), the study analyzed two additional independent replicas of 1 million unique cDNA reads from the same blood draw. Findings and caveats that apply to the study as a whole: Because profiling used bulk unsorted PBMCs, naive and antigen-experienced compartments could not be compared conclusively. There was a strong correlation between observed TCR beta diversity and the percentage of naive T cells measured by flow cytometry. Estimates of total diversity based on one million sequenced T cells were considered lower bounds and underestimates. The CMV infection status of donors was not known, potentially confounding age-related changes in expanded clonotypes. Compared with the aged group, the long-lived group had more naive CD4+ T cells, fewer expanded clones and increased TCR diversity, suggesting age selection. Observed TCR beta diversity per million T cells fell roughly linearly with age, and a significant reduction was already apparent by age around 40.

CDR1 and CDR2 were assigned from the germline V gene (reference sequence) as MNHEY and SMNVEV. V lost 2 bases and J lost 0 bases, and the count of bases not matched to a germline gene is 2. The CDR3, cysteine through phenylalanine, is 15 amino acids long. The sequence is cut down to CDR3 DNA, 45 bases in frame from base 1. The library relied on 5' RACE. Sequencing was performed on an Illumina HiSeq 2500. A second PCR of roughly 6 to 11 cycles was run with a J-beta primer mix and a sample-barcoded 5' primer. A unique molecular identifier was introduced onto each TCR beta cDNA molecule by a template-switch 5' adaptor carrying 12 random nucleotides. At least 3 million CDR3-containing paired-end reads were obtained from each sample. First-strand cDNA was synthesized from all RNA with the Mint cDNA synthesis kit, primed by a TRBC-specific oligonucleotide. After uracil-DNA glycosylase treatment, a first 18-cycle PCR used universal primers M1SS and BC2_uni_R on all cDNA. The study's own analysis went as follows. Normalization of each sample was performed by random selection of 1 million high-quality reads, each carrying a distinct molecular identifier. Instead of being binned into consensus sequences, reads with shared molecular identifiers were discarded. MiTCR, run with a Q25 quality threshold and the strictest error-elimination algorithm, handled CDR3 identification, clonotype clustering and error correction. A nonparametric unseen species model with Euler transformation was used to estimate lower-bound total TCR beta diversity. TCRdb ran its own pipeline on the public reads, namely fastp trimming at Q25 and MiXCR clone calling, and kept in-frame beta chains. Every CDR3 protein is listed once, alongside the most common genes and DNA of its rows. These V and J calls rely on TCRdb rather than the paper's analysis. The sample table holds 900,000 to 950,000 distinct CDR3 sequences, of which 25% to 30% were seen once. The ten largest clones take up 10% to 13% of the sample.

The donors were under 40 Caucasian individuals from Russia, aged roughly 6 to 100 years, who were systemically healthy. Each donor gave approximately 9.4 milliliters of peripheral blood, drawn into EDTA-treated Vacutainer tubes. PBMCs were isolated by Ficoll-Paque density-gradient centrifugation, with at least 7 million obtained per sample. Trizol reagent was used to extract total RNA from the PBMCs, yielding at least 6 micrograms per sample. The percentages of naive CD45RAhigh/CD27high T cells were determined by flow cytometry on a PBMC aliquot from every donor. These data were likewise used in another study, on T cells of mothers and their children. As noted in the second study: Donors were nine systemically healthy Caucasian individuals: three mothers and their six children. cDNA synthesis used all of the extracted RNA, with approximately 1.4 ug of RNA in each 15 ul reaction. Sample barcodes and 2-4 random nucleotides were added via the M1S primer in the second PCR. More than 8 million TCR beta CDR3 reads were obtained from each mother, and some 3 million reads were obtained from each child. In both related and unrelated pairs, thymic selection shapes the output of TCR recombination in a similar way, with inherited differences having only a minor effect. Normalized repertoire overlap was always found to be slightly, but never significantly, higher in related mother-child pairs than in unrelated mother-child pairs. With a sensitivity of 90 to 100 clones per million clonotypes, no persistent microchimeric T cell clones were detected. In the study, deep NGS was used to compare the TCR beta repertoires of mothers and children, and features distinguishing related mother-child pairs from unrelated individuals were sought. On average, the children were approximately 12 +/- 4 years old, while the mothers were 40 +/- 4 years old. After adapter ligation with NEBNext reagents, the libraries were sequenced on Illumina HiSeq 2000 with 100+100 nt paired-end reads. To avoid cross-contamination, the mother libraries and the child libraries were prepared a month apart and sequenced in separate runs. For each donor, between about 500,000 and 2,200,000 distinct TCR beta clonotypes were identified. Naive TCR beta clonotypes were estimated from low-frequency clonotypes matched to each donor's FACS-determined naive share, without sorting.

The TCR comes from a woman aged 40 to 50 in good health. The sequence is built from TRBV27 and TRBJ2-7, with 9 junctional bases fitting TRBD2. The sample consisted of blood. The sequence in DNA is TGTGCCAGCAGTTTAGTGGGACTAGCCTCCTACGAGCAGTACTTC. Its protein is CASSLVGLASYEQYF.